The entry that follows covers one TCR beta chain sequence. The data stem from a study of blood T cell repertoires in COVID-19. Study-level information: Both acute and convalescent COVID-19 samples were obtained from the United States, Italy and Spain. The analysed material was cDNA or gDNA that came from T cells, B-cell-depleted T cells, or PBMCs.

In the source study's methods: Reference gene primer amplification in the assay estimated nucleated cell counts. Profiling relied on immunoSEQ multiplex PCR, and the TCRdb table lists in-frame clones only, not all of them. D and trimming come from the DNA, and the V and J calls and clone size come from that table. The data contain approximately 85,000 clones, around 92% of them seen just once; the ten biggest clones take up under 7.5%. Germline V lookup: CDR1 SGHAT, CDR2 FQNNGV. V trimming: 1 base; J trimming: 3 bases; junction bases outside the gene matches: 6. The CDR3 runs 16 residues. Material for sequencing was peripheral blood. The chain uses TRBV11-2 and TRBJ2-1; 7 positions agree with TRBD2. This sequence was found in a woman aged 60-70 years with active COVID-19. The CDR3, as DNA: TGTGCCAGCAGCTTAGGAGGCGGGAGAGGCTACAATGAGCAGTTCTTC. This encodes CASSLGGGRGYNEQFF.